The source of this TCR beta chain is a study of T cell clones after liver transplantation. Findings of the study overall: A significant post-transplant drop in circulating graft-donor-reactive CD4 TCRbeta sequences occurred in most of the 8 subjects.

Data came from immunoSEQ multiplex PCR; TCRdb stores just in-frame clones and leaves some out. The sample lists over 100,000 clones; roughly four fifths were seen once. CDR3 length equals 14 residues. The V end lost 2 bases, the J end lost 3 bases, and 11 bases lay between the germline ends. Germline CDR1 GTSNPN, CDR2 SVGIG (reference sequence). As for this clone: The target antigen is unknown.

This TCR was recovered from a human donor who received a liver transplant. The chain joins TRBV30 to TRBJ1-5; perhaps TRBD1 as D (6 bases). Material: CD4+ T cells from blood, obtained before liver transplant. The CDR3 coding sequence is TGTGCCTGGAGTACAGGGACGCACAATCAGCCCCAGCATTTT. Encoded protein: CAWSTGTHNQPQHF.